Listed below are T cell receptor beta chains from one sample, sequenced in a study of control samples from healthy donors and cancer patients. The table came from immunoSEQ multiplex PCR; TCRdb's copy has only in-frame clones and leaves some out. The sample includes some 96,000 clones, 85% to 95% of them seen just once. The sample consisted of blood. These receptors all stem from a man younger than 35 in good health. The CDR3 runs from the conserved cysteine through the conserved F or W. Each record gives: V gene, J gene, D gene, clone size, CDR3 protein, CDR3 DNA. D genes are given only for firm matches. Clone size is shown for a subset of rows, as once, few, many or a class of expanded clone.

V gene: TRBV6-1
J gene: TRBJ2-1
D gene: .
clone size: .
CDR3 protein: CASSESGGSYNEQFF
CDR3 DNA: TGTGCCAGCAGTGAGTCCGGGGGCTCCTACAATGAGCAGTTCTTC

V gene: TRBV5-6
J gene: TRBJ2-7
D gene: TRBD2
clone size: .
CDR3 protein: CASSPYGAGEDEQYF
CDR3 DNA: TGTGCCAGCAGCCCCTATGGAGCGGGAGAGGACGAGCAGTACTTC

V gene: TRBV7-2
J gene: TRBJ1-2
D gene: TRBD1
clone size: .
CDR3 protein: CASSLTGGAEISLGYTF
CDR3 DNA: TGTGCCAGCAGCCTGACAGGGGGCGCCGAGATTTCGTTAGGCTACACCTTC

V gene: TRBV7-9
J gene: TRBJ1-4
D gene: .
clone size: .
CDR3 protein: CASSLGQSGDENEKLFF
CDR3 DNA: TGTGCCAGCAGCTTAGGACAATCCGGTGACGAGAATGAAAAACTGTTTTTT

V gene: TRBV6-5
J gene: TRBJ1-2
D gene: .
clone size: .
CDR3 protein: CASSYSSPLVGGYTF
CDR3 DNA: TGTGCCAGTAGTTACTCGTCTCCCCTGGTGGGGGGCTACACCTTC

V gene: TRBV20-1
J gene: TRBJ1-2
D gene: .
clone size: .
CDR3 protein: CSASSAQRTVRYGYTF
CDR3 DNA: TGCAGTGCTAGTAGCGCGCAGCGGACCGTACGCTATGGCTACACCTTC

V gene: TRBV2
J gene: TRBJ1-1
D gene: .
clone size: few
CDR3 protein: CASKGGMNTEAFF
CDR3 DNA: TGTGCCAGCAAGGGGGGGATGAACACTGAAGCTTTCTTT

V gene: TRBV5-6
J gene: TRBJ2-7
D gene: .
clone size: .
CDR3 protein: CASRVFGSYEQYF
CDR3 DNA: TGTGCCAGCCGCGTATTTGGCTCCTACGAGCAGTACTTC

V gene: TRBV7-2
J gene: TRBJ1-2
D gene: .
clone size: .
CDR3 protein: CASGDGTNYGYTF
CDR3 DNA: TGTGCCAGCGGCGACGGAACTAACTATGGCTACACCTTC

V gene: TRBV5-6
J gene: TRBJ2-2
D gene: .
clone size: .
CDR3 protein: CASSLGQNTGELFF
CDR3 DNA: TGTGCCAGCAGCTTGGGCCAGAACACCGGGGAGCTGTTTTTT

V gene: TRBV6-5
J gene: TRBJ1-1
D gene: .
clone size: .
CDR3 protein: CASSYSSLMNTEAFF
CDR3 DNA: TGTGCCAGCAGTTATTCTTCCCTTATGAACACTGAAGCTTTCTTT

V gene: TRBV7-2
J gene: TRBJ2-7
D gene: TRBD2
clone size: .
CDR3 protein: CASSPRASGSYEQYF
CDR3 DNA: TGTGCCAGCAGCCCGAGAGCTAGCGGGAGCTACGAGCAGTACTTC

V gene: TRBV5-8
J gene: TRBJ1-1
D gene: .
clone size: once
CDR3 protein: CASSLAQEQVNAGNTEAFF
CDR3 DNA: TGTGCCAGCAGCTTGGCCCAGGAACAGGTGAATGCAGGAAACACTGAAGCTTTCTTT

V gene: TRBV11-1
J gene: TRBJ1-1
D gene: .
clone size: once
CDR3 protein: CASSLAVLNTEAFF
CDR3 DNA: TGTGCCAGCAGCTTAGCGGTTTTGAACACTGAAGCTTTCTTT

V gene: TRBV7-9
J gene: TRBJ1-2
D gene: .
clone size: once
CDR3 protein: CASSYTDYGYTF
CDR3 DNA: TGTGCCAGCAGTTACACAGACTATGGCTACACCTTC

V gene: TRBV5-1
J gene: TRBJ1-2
D gene: TRBD1
clone size: once
CDR3 protein: CASSQGTGGIYYGYTF
CDR3 DNA: TGCGCCAGCAGCCAGGGGACAGGGGGGATCTACTATGGCTACACCTTC